This T cell receptor (beta chain) was documented in a study of OX40 agonist ivuxolimab in advanced cancers. Background on the study: While on treatment, patients had intravenous ivuxolimab at 0.01 to 10 mg/kg every 2 weeks. Three patients showed partial responses: one hepatocellular carcinoma and two cutaneous melanoma cases. Study observations and caveats: Relative to CD4+, CD8+ T cells held more expanded clones on average.

CDR1 and CDR2 from the germline V gene are SGHTA and FQGNSA. The germline V and J ends were trimmed by 7 bases and 7 bases, with 17 bases remaining between them. The CDR3 contains 14 residues. Measured with immunoSEQ multiplex PCR; TCRdb has only the in-frame clones, and not every one. The sample yields more than 95,000 clones, around 94% seen once. About this clone itself: Antigen: not known.

This TCR derives from an adult with an advanced solid tumor such as melanoma, head and neck, liver or kidney cancer. The chain recombines TRBV7-2 with TRBJ2-1; D perhaps matches TRBD1 (5 bases). This sample comprised CD4+ or CD8+ T cells sorted from blood, obtained in a trial of the OX40 agonist ivuxolimab. The CDR3 reads CASILNPYRNEQFF. In DNA, the CDR3 is TGTGCCAGCATCCTAAACCCGTACAGGAATGAGCAGTTCTTC. Full variable domain (outside the CDR3, taken from reference TRBV7-2 and TRBJ2-1): GAGVSQSPSNKVTEKGKDVELRCDPISGHTALYWYRQSLGQGLEFLIYFQGNSAPDKSGLPSDRFSAERTGGSVSTLTIQRTQQEDSAVYLCASILNPYRNEQFFGPGTRLTVL.